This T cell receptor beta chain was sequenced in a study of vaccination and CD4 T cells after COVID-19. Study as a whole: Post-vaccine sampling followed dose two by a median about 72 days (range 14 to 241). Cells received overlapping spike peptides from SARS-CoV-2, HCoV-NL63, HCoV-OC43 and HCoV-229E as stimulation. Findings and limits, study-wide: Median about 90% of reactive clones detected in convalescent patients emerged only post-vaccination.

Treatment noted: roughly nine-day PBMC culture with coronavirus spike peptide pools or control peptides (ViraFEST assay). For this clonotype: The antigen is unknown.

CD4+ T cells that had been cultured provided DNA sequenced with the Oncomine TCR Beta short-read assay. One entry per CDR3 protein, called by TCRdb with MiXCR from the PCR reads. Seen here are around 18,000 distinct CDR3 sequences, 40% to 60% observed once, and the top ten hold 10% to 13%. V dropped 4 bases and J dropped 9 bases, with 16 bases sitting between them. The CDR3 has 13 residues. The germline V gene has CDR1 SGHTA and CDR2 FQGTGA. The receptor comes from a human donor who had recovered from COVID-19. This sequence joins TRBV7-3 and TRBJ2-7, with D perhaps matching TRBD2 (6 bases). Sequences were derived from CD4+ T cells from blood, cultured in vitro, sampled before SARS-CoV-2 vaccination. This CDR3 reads CASSSSLTEGQYF. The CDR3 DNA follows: TGTGCCAGCAGCTCCTCTTTGACGGAGGGGCAGTACTTC.